This T cell receptor (beta chain) is from a study of blood T cell repertoires in COVID-19. TCRdb's table, derived via immunoSEQ multiplex PCR, lists solely in-frame clones and lacks some. The table lists around 260,000 clones, approximately 83% of them singletons, with 4.3% in the top ten. Cohorts were based on clinical histories the participants reported. The table lists this clone with a count of one. This clonotype was obtained from a woman in her twenties or thirties who had recovered from COVID-19. Source material: PBMCs or T cells enriched from blood (not recorded which).

The CDR3 region is CASSPPGTGTQPQHF. The CDR3 region has the DNA TGTGCCAGCAGCCCCCCCGGGACAGGGACTCAGCCCCAGCATTTT. The chain is built from TRBV7-9 and TRBJ1-5, with 9 bases aligning to TRBD1. The CDR3 covers 15 residues. Per the germline V gene, CDR1 is SEHNR and CDR2 is FQNEAQ (reference sequence). V trimming: 5 bases; J trimming: 6 bases; junction bases outside the gene matches: 8.